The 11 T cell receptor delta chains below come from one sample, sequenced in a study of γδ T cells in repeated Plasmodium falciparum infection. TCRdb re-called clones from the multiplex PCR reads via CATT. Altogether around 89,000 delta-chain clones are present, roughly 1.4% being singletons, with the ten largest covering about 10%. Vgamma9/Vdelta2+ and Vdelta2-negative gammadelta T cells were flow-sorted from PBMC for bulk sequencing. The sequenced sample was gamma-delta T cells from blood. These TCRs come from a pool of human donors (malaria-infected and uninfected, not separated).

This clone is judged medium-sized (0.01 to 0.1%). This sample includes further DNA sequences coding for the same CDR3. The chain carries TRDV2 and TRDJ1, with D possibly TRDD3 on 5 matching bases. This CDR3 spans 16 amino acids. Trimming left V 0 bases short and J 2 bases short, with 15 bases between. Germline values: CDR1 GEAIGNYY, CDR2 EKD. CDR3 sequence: CACDTVGLAPTDKLIF. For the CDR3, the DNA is TGTGCCTGTGACACCGTGGGGCTAGCCCCAACCGATAAACTCATCTTT.

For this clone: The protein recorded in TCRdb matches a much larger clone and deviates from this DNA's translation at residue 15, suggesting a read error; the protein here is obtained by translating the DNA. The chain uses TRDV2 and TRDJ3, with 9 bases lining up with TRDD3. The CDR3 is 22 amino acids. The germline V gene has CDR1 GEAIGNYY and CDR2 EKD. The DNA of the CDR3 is TGTGCCTGTGACACGGCAGGATACGGGGGGATACCGGGCTCCCGGGACACCCGACAGATGTTTTTC. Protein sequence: CACDTAGYGGIPGSRDTRQMFF.

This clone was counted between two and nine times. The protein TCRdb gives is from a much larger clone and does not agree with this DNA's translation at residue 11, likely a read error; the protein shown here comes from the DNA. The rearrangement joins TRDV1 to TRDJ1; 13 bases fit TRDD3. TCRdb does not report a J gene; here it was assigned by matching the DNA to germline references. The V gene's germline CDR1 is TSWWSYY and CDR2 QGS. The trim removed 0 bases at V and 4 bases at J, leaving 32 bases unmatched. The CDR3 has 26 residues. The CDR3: CALGELKRFPRKAYWGIRGRVDKLIF. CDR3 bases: TGTGCTCTTGGGGAACTAAAAAGGTTCCCCCGAAAGGCGTACTGGGGGATACGGGGAAGGGTCGATAAACTCATCTTT.

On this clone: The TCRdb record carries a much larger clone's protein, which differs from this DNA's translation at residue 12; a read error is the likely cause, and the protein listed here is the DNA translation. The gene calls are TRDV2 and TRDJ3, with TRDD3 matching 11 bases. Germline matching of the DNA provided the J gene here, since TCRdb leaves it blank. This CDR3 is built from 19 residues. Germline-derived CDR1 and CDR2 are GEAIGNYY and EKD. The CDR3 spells CACDKVLGDSSRDTRQMFF. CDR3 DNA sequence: TGTGCCTGTGACAAAGTACTGGGGGATAGCTCCCGGGACACCCGACAGATGTTTTTC.

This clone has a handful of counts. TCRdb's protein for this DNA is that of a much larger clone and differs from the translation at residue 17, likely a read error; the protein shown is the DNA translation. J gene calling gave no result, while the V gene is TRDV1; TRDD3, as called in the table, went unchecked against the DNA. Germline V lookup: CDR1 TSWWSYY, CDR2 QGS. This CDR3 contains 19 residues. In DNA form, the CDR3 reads TGTGCTCTTGGGGAACTAGAATGGTCGGTTAAGGGGGATCCCGATAAACCCATCTTT. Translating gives CALGELEWSVKGDPDKPIF.

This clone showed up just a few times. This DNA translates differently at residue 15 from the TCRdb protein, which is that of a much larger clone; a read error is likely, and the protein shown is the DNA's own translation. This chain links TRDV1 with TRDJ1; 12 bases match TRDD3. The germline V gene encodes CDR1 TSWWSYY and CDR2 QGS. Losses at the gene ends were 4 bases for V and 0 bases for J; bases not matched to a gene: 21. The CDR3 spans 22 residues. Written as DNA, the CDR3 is TGTGCTCTTGGGGGAAGAGCACCCCCTAACTGGGGGATACTCTCCAACACCGATAAACTCATCTTT. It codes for CALGGRAPPNWGILSNTDKLIF.

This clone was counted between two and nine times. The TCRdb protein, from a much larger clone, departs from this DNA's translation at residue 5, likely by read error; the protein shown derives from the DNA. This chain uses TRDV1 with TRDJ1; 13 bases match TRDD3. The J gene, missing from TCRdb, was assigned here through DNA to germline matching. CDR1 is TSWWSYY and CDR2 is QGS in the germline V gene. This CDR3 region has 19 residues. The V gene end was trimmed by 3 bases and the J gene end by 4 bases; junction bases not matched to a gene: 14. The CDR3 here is CALGDPSSYTGGYDDKLIF. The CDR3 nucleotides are TGTGCTCTTGGGGACCCATCTTCCTATACTGGGGGATACGACGATAAACTCATCTTT.

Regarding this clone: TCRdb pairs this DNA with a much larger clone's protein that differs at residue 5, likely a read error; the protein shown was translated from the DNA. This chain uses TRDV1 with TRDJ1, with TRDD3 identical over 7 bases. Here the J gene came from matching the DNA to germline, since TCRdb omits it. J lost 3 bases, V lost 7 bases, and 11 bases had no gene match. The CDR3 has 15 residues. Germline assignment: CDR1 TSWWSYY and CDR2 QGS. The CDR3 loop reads CALEGDGDKADKLIF. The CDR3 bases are TGTGCTCTTGAGGGGGACGGGGATAAGGCCGATAAACTCATCTTT.

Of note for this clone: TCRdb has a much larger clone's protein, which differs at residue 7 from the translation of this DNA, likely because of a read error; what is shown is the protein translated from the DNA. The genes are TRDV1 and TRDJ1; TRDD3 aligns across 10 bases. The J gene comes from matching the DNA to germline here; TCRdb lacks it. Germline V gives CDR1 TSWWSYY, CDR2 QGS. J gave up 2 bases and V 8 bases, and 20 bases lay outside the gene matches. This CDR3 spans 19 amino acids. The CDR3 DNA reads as TGTGCTCTTACATTAAAATCCCCAGGGGGATACGCGGTTACCGATAAACTCATCTTT. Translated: CALTLKSPGGYAVTDKLIF.

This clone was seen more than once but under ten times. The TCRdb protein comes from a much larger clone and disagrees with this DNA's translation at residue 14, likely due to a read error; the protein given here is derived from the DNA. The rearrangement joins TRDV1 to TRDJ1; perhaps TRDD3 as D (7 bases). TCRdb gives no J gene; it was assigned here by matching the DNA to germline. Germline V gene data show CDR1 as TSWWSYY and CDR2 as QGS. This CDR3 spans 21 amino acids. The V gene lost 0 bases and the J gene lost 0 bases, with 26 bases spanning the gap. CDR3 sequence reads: CALGELCSYNLWGLYTDKLIF. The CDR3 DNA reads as TGTGCTCTTGGGGAACTTTGCTCCTACAATCTCTGGGGGCTCTACACCGATAAACTCATCTTT.

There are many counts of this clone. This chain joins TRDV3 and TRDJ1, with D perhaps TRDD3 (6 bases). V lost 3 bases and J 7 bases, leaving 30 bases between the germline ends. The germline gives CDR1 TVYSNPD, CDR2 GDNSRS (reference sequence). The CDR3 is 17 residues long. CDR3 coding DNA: TGTGCCTTCGTCCCACTGCCGTCTGGGGATTGGAGGGGTAAACTCATCTTT. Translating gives CAFVPLPSGDWRGKLIF.